The clone carrying this T cell receptor (beta chain) has a count of ten or more. This specimen comes from a study of T cell repertoires in cytomegalovirus infection. Study at large: It can be stated that public TCR beta signatures indicated CMV infection as well as a matching HLA type.

One entry per CDR3 protein, called by TCRdb with MiXCR from the reads. The profile shows about 130,000 distinct CDR3 sequences, 7% to 10% of them singletons. Germline V gene lookup returns CDR1 SEHNR and CDR2 FQNEAQ (reference sequence). The CDR3 loop spans 14 amino acids. After removal of 2 bases from V and 5 bases from J, the junction contained 3 bases not matched to a gene. The chain recombines TRBV7-9 with TRBJ2-1; TRBD2 agrees at 7 bases. The receptor's source is a human donor in good health (CMV status not recorded). Some clones in this sample may be carry-over from other donors' samples. The sequencing input was PBMCs. The CDR3 DNA reads as TGTGCCAGCAGCTTATCTGGACTAGACAATGAGCAGTTCTTC. It specifies CASSLSGLDNEQFF.